The table lists the clone carrying this T cell receptor (beta chain) with many counts. TCRdb reanalysed the 5' RACE reads using MiXCR and keeps one entry per CDR3 protein. This table has approximately 620,000 distinct CDR3 sequences, 8.5% to 9.5% appearing once. CDR3 length: 14 amino acids. Trimming took 1 base from V and 3 from J; bases not matched to a gene: 2. Germline V gives CDR1 SGHTA, CDR2 FQGNSA. This sample stems from a study of identical twins. The same sample was also used in a study of yellow fever vaccine responses in identical twins.

This clonotype originated in a woman aged 18-29 years in good health. Sequenced: PBMCs. The chain couples TRBV7-2 to TRBJ2-7; 8 positions match TRBD2. CDR3: CASSLELADYEQYF. DNA for the CDR3: TGTGCCAGCAGCTTAGAACTAGCGGACTACGAGCAGTACTTC.